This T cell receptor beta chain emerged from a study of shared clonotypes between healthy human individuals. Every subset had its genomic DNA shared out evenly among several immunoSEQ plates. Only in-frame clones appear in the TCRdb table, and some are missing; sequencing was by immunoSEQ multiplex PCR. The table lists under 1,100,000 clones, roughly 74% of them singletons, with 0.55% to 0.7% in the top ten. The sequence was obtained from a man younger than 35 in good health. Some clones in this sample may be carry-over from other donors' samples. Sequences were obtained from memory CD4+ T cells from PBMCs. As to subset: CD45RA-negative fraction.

CDR3 loop: CASSLGGRVYAGYTF. The CDR3 DNA reads TGTGCCAGCAGCTTGGGTGGCAGGGTATACGCTGGCTACACCTTC. V and J are TRBV5-4 and TRBJ1-2; D perhaps matches TRBD1 (5 bases). The CDR3 length is 15 residues. V lost 0 bases and J 7 bases, leaving 16 bases between the germline ends. Germline loops: CDR1 SGHNT, CDR2 YYREEE (reference sequence).